This entry lists 5 T cell receptor beta chains sequenced from one sample in a study of T cell responses to AZD1222 COVID-19 vaccine. Sequencing used immunoSEQ multiplex PCR; TCRdb keeps in-frame clones, though not all of them. The repertoire holds roughly 110,000 clones, with around 92% as singletons. Sequencing was performed on peripheral blood, taken on day 0 of AZD1222 vaccination. Receptor source: an adult in good health.

V usage is TRBV25-1 and J usage is TRBJ1-4; D is undetermined. V gave up 5 bases and J gave up 6 bases, with 7 bases separating them. This CDR3 has 12 residues. Germline V gives CDR1 MGHDK, CDR2 SYGVNS. The CDR3 region is CASSRADEKLFF. Written as DNA, the CDR3 is TGTGCCAGCAGTAGGGCGGATGAAAAACTGTTTTTT.

V usage is TRBV3-1 (or the pseudogene TRBV3-2) and J usage is TRBJ1-2, with TRBD1 matching 7 bases. With V trimmed by 0 bases and J by 8 bases, 9 bases remained unmatched. Germline loops: CDR1 LGHDT, CDR2 YNNKEL (reference sequence). This CDR3 spans 15 amino acids. CDR3: CASSQDLRTGVGYTF. The DNA for the CDR3 is TGTGCCAGCAGCCAAGATTTAAGAACAGGGGTCGGCTACACCTTC.

The rearrangement links TRBV7-3 to TRBJ2-1, with 11 bases that match TRBD2. J lost 4 bases, V lost 2 bases, and 1 base had no gene match. Germline assignment: CDR1 SGHTA and CDR2 FQGTGA. The CDR3 length is 15 residues. The CDR3 protein is CASSLLAGGYNEQFF. The CDR3 DNA follows: TGTGCCAGCAGCTTACTAGCGGGAGGATACAATGAGCAGTTCTTC.

The chain joins TRBV19 to TRBJ2-2, with D unresolved. The germline V gene encodes CDR1 LNHDA and CDR2 SQIVND (reference sequence). Trimming removed 1 base from V and 1 base from J, with 4 bases in between. The CDR3 consists of 14 residues. The CDR3 sequence: CASSIGQNTGELFF. DNA of the CDR3: TGTGCCAGTAGTATAGGACAGAACACCGGGGAGCTGTTTTTT.

The genes are TRBV2 and TRBJ2-3; no reliable D call. Germline CDR1 is SNHLY and CDR2 is FYNNEI. This CDR3 has 13 amino acids. Trimming pared 8 bases from V and 1 base from J, leaving 10 bases between. Here the CDR3 reads CASSGFRTDTQYF. In DNA form, the CDR3 reads TGTGCCAGCTCCGGGTTCCGCACAGATACGCAGTATTTT.